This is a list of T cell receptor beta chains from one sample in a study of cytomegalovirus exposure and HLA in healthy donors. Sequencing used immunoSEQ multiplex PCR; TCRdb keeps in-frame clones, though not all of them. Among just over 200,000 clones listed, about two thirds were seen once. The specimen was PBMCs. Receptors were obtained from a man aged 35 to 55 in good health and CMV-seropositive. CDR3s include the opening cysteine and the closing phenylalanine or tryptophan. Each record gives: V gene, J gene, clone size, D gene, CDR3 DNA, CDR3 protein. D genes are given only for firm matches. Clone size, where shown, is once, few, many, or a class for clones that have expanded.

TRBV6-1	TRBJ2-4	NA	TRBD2	TGTGCCAGCAGGGGAGGGAGCATAGCCAAAAACATTCAGTACTTC	CASRGGSIAKNIQYF
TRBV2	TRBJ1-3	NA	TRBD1	TGTGCCAGCAGTGAAGCCAGGACAGGGGGCTCTGGAAACACCATATATTTT	CASSEARTGGSGNTIYF
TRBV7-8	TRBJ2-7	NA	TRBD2	TGTGCCAGCAGCCGTAGCGGGGGACAGACTTCCTACGAGCAGTACTTC	CASSRSGGQTSYEQYF
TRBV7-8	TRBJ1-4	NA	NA	TGTGCCAGCAGCCCATCATACAGTCCTAATGAAAAACTGTTTTTT	CASSPSYSPNEKLFF
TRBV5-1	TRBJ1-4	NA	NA	TGCGCCAGCAGCTTGGAAACAGGGCCTAATGAAAAACTGTTTTTT	CASSLETGPNEKLFF
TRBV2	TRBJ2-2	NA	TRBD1	TGTGCCAGCAGTGAAAGGGCAGGGGGCAAGGGGGAGCTGTTTTTT	CASSERAGGKGELFF
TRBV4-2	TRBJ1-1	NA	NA	TGTGCCAGCAGCCCGGAGGACAGTAACACTGAAGCTTTCTTT	CASSPEDSNTEAFF
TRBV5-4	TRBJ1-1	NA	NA	TGTGCCAGCAGCTCTGCGGGGTCCAACACTGAAGCTTTCTTT	CASSSAGSNTEAFF
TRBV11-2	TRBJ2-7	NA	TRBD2	TGTGCCAGCACCCAGAGGGGAGGGTTCGAGCAGTACTTC	CASTQRGGFEQYF
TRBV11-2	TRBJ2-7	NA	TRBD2	TGTGCCAGCAGCTTAGCCCAGCGGGGGGGTTCGCAGTACTTC	CASSLAQRGGSQYF
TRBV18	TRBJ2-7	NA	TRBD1	TGTGCCAGCTCACCAGATACCGGGACAGGGGCCTACGAGCAGTACTTC	CASSPDTGTGAYEQYF
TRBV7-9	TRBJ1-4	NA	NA	TGTGCCAGCAGCGACACCCCTTACTCGCATTCGACTAATGAAAAACTGTTTTTT	CASSDTPYSHSTNEKLFF
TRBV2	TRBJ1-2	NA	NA	TGTGCCAGCAGTGAGGACACCGGGTACTATGGCTACACCTTC	CASSEDTGYYGYTF
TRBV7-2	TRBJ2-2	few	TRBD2	TGTGCCAGCAGCTTAGTAGTAGCGGGGGCCCGGGGCGGGGAGCTGTTTTTT	CASSLVVAGARGGELFF
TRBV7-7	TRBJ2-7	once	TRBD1	TGTGCCAGCAGCGGCGACAGGGGAGGCGAGCAGTACTTC	CASSGDRGGEQYF
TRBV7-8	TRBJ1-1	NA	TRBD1	TGTGCCAGCAGCCATGACGGCAGGGGGCGGTTTAACGAAGCTTTCTTT	CASSHDGRGRFNEAFF
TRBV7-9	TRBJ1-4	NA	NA	TGTGCCAGCAGCCCGGGGGGAGCAACTAATGAAAAACTGTTTTTT	CASSPGGATNEKLFF
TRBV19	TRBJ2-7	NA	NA	TGTGCCAGTAGTATAGGGACAGACTACGAGCAGTACTTC	CASSIGTDYEQYF
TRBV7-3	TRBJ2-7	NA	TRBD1	TGTGCCAGCAGCCGCGGACAGGGGGCTTCCCACGAGCAGTACTTC	CASSRGQGASHEQYF
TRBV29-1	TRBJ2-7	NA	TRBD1	TGCAGCGTTGAAGCTTCCGGGACAGGGGGTCTGGGGCAGTACTTC	CSVEASGTGGLGQYF
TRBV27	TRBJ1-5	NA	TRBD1	TGTGCCAGCAGTTTAGTCTCAACAGGGGGCCCCACCTGGGTTGAGCCCCAGCATTTT	CASSLVSTGGPTWVEPQHF
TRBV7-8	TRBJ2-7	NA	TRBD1	TGTGCCAGCACACCGACAGGGATCTCCTACGAGCAGTACTTC	CASTPTGISYEQYF
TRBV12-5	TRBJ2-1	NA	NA	TGTGCTAGTGGTTTGGTAGGGGGGGGGAACAATGAGCAGTTCTTC	CASGLVGGGNNEQFF
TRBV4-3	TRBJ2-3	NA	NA	TGCGCCAGCAGCCAAGAAAGGGGGACAGATACGCAGTATTTT	CASSQERGTDTQYF
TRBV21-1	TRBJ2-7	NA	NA	TGTGCCAGCAGCAAAAGGGTAGCAGGGGAGTACGAGCAGTACTTC	CASSKRVAGEYEQYF
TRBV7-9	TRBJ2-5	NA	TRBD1	TGTGCCAGCAGCCCGACAGGGGATGGGACCCAGTACTTC	CASSPTGDGTQYF
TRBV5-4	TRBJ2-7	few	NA	TGTGCCAGCAGCGCCGCGGGATCAGCGATCGAGCAGTACTTC	CASSAAGSAIEQYF
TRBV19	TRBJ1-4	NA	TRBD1	TGTGCCAGTCGCACAGGACAGGTTACAACTAATGAAAAACTGTTTTTT	CASRTGQVTTNEKLFF
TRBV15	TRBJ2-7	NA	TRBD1	TGTGCCACCCGGGACAGGGGGACCTACGAGCAGTACTTC	CATRDRGTYEQYF
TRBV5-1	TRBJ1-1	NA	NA	TGCGCCAGCAGCTCTGAGGGCTACACTGAAGCTTTCTTT	CASSSEGYTEAFF